This T cell receptor beta chain was found in a study of OX40 agonist ivuxolimab in advanced cancers. Whole-study context: The patients' treatment was ivuxolimab, an agonistic anti-OX40 (CD134) antibody. Partial responses were achieved by three patients: one hepatocellular carcinoma, two cutaneous melanoma.

Produced via immunoSEQ multiplex PCR; TCRdb's table is partial and in-frame only. This repertoire shows tens of thousands of clones, 80% to 90% found once; its top ten account for roughly 2.1%. The investigators sampled blood at baseline, at cycle 4 day 1, and at cycle 7 day 1. The sample in question was CD4+ or CD8+ T cells sorted from blood, obtained in a trial of the OX40 agonist ivuxolimab. The receptor comes from an adult with an advanced solid tumor such as melanoma, head and neck, liver or kidney cancer.

The DNA of the CDR3 is TGTGCCAGTAGGGCGACCAGCAATGAGCAGTTCTTC. As protein: CASRATSNEQFF. The rearrangement uses TRBV7-9 and TRBJ2-1; D is ambiguous. Germline assignment: CDR1 SEHNR and CDR2 FQNEAQ (reference sequence). The length of the CDR3 is 12 residues. Trimming cost V 9 bases and J 6 bases, with 12 bases left between them.